A single T cell receptor (beta chain) is shown here with its context. This clone came up once. Its cognate antigen has yet to be identified. No base quality information exists; no much larger clone differs at one position. The data originate from a study of chemoradiotherapy in HPV16-positive cancers (dated by TCRdb to 2022 to 2024). With regard to the full study: Using functional T-cell assays on cells from a couple of HPV16-positive patients, the researchers defined candidate HPV-specific T-cell clones and common TCR motifs. Whether T-cell immunity against the HPV oncoproteins E6 and E7 changes during chemoradiotherapy and whether survival is affected by this immunity were examined in the study. Next, the candidate HPV-specific TCRs and motifs were followed in TCR repertoires from fewer than 100 patients with HPV-related cancers.

Library method: the immunoSEQ multiplex PCR assay. TCRdb carries this immuneACCESS record with in-frame sequences only. Its versions omit some clonotypes, under half of them owing to an unresolved V gene in the studies checked, with the rest unexplained. The sample includes some 2,500 clones, with 85% to 90% observed a single time. The ten top clones hold approximately 3% of the sample. Measured from the cysteine to the phenylalanine, the CDR3 is 12 residues long. Here the CDR3 DNA is all that survives: 36 bases in frame from base 1. Trimming removed 8 bases from V and 5 bases from J, leaving 13 bases between the germline ends. Reading the germline V gene gives CDR1 MNHNS and CDR2 SASEGT. Repertoires were sampled multiple times during chemoradiotherapy, which allowed clonal expansion in the tumor microenvironment to be followed. Paper-wide results and their limitations: The functional definition of HPV-specific T cells came from only a couple of HPV16-positive patients, and the survival association was reported for HPV16-positive patients. Among HPV16-positive patients, expansion of HPV-responsive T cells during chemoradiotherapy was associated with better recurrence-free survival. Expansion of candidate HPV-specific clones and E7-related TCR motifs was observed in the tumor microenvironment during treatment, whereas no such expansion was observed for non-HPV-specific T cells.

This sequence uses TRBV6-1 and TRBJ2-7; TRBD2 might be the D gene, on 5 matching bases. The TCR originated in a human donor with HPV-associated anogenital cancer. The source material was tumor tissue, sampled from a patient who underwent chemoradiotherapy. For the CDR3, the sequence is CASELGGNEQYF. The nucleotide sequence is TGTGCCAGCGAGTTAGGAGGTAACGAGCAGTACTTC.